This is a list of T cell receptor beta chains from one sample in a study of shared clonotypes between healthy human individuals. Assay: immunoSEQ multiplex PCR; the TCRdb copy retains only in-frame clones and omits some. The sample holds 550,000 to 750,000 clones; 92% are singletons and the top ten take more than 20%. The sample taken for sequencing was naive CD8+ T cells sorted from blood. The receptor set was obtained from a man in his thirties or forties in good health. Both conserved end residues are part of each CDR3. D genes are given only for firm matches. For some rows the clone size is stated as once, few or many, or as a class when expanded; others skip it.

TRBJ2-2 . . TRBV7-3 TGTGCCAGCAGCTTAATGCGGCGAGGCACCGGGGAGCTGTTTTTT CASSLMRRGTGELFF
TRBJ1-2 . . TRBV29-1 TGCAGCGTTGAAGACCCCGAGGGCAGTAACTATGGCTACACCTTC CSVEDPEGSNYGYTF
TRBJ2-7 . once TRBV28 TGTGCCAGCAGTTTTTTAGACGGAGCCTACGAGCAGTACTTC CASSFLDGAYEQYF
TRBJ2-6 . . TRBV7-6 TGTGCCAGCAGCTTAGGTTACGATGGGGAGTCTGGGGCCAACGTCCTGACTTTC CASSLGYDGESGANVLTF
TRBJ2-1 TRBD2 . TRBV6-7 TGTGCCAGCTCAGAAGGTTCGTATGGCGGGAGTTACAATGAGCAGTTCTTC CASSEGSYGGSYNEQFF
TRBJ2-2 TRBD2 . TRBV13 TGTGCCAGCAGTTTTACTAGCGGGAGGGAAGGGACCGGGGAGCTGTTTTTT CASSFTSGREGTGELFF
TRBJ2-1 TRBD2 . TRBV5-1 TGCGCCAGCAGCACCCGACTAGCGGGAAACTACAATGAGCAGTTCTTC CASSTRLAGNYNEQFF
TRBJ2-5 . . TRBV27 TGTGCCAGCAGTTTGTGGCAGCAGGAGACCCAGTACTTC CASSLWQQETQYF
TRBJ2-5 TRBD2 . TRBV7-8 TGTGCCAGCAGACGGACTAGCGAGGAGACCCAGTACTTC CASRRTSEETQYF
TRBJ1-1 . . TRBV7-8 TGTGCCAGCAACTTGGGGGTAGGGAGCACTGAAGCTTTCTTT CASNLGVGSTEAFF
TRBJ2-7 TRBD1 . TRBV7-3 TGTGCCAGCAGCTTAGCCGGACAGGGGTACTACGAGCAGTACTTC CASSLAGQGYYEQYF
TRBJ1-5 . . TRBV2 TGTGCCAGCAGTGAAGCTTCCGGGACACTTAGCAATCAGCCCCAGCATTTT CASSEASGTLSNQPQHF
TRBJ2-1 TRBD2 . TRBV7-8 TGTGCCAGCAGCTTCCCGCCGGGACTAGCGGGAGTAAATGAGCAGTTCTTC CASSFPPGLAGVNEQFF
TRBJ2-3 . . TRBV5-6 TGTGCCAGCAGCTTAACCACAGATACGCAGTATTTT CASSLTTDTQYF
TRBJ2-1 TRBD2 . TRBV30 TGTGCCTTAGCGGGAGACGGCTACAATGAGCAGTTCTTC CALAGDGYNEQFF
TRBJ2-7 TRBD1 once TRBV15 TGTGCCACCAGCAGAAGTCGGGACAGGGGTTACGAGCAGTACTTC CATSRSRDRGYEQYF
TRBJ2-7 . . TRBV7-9 TGTGCCAGCAGCTTAGACCGGGCCCTGCAGTACTTC CASSLDRALQYF
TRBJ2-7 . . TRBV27 TGTGCCAGCAGTTTATCGACGGACTACGAGCAGTACTTC CASSLSTDYEQYF
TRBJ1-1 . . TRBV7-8 TGTGCCAGCAGTTCTTTCGAGTTGGGAACTGAAGCTTTCTTT CASSSFELGTEAFF
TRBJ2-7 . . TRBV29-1 TGCAGCGTAAGCAGGGATTCCTCCTACGAGCAGTACTTC CSVSRDSSYEQYF
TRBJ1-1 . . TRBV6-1 TGTGCCAGCAGTACACAGGGAAAGGGAGCTTTCTTT CASSTQGKGAFF
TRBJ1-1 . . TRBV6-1 TGTGCCAGCAGTGAATGGGGGGGCCCCACCACCCAAAGATGGAACACTGAAGCTTTCTTT CASSEWGGPTTQRWNTEAFF
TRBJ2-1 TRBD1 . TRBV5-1 TGCGCCAGCAGCTTGGGACAGGGGTCCTACAATGAGCAGTTCTTC CASSLGQGSYNEQFF
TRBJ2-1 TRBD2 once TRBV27 TGTGCCAGCAGTTTTCTGACTAGCGGGGGTTTAACCTACAATGAGCAGTTCTTC CASSFLTSGGLTYNEQFF
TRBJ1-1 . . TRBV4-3 TGCGCCAGCAGCCAAGATCGAAAGGGCAGCACTGAAGCTTTCTTT CASSQDRKGSTEAFF
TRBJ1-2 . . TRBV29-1 TGCAGCGCCCCGGCAGGGAATGGCTACACCTTC CSAPAGNGYTF
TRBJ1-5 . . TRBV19 TGTGCCAGTAGTACGGACAGCTACAATCAGCCCCAGCATTTT CASSTDSYNQPQHF
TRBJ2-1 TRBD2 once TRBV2 TGTGCCACCACCGGGACTAGCGGGATAGGTTGGAATGAGCAGTTCTTC CATTGTSGIGWNEQFF
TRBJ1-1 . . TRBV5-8 TGTGCCAGCAGCTTGTTGATGCAACGTGGTGCTTTCTTT CASSLLMQRGAFF
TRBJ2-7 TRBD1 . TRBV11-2 TGTGCCAGCAGCTCACGGACAGGGCCTAAGTACTTC CASSSRTGPKYF
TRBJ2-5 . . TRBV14 TGTGCCAGCAGCCAAGTGGCGGATCGGGGTCTGCAGTACTTC CASSQVADRGLQYF
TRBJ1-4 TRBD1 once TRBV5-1 TGCGCCAGCAGCGTTTACAGGGGGCACTTGGCTAATGAAAAACTGTTTTTT CASSVYRGHLANEKLFF
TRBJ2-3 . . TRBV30 TGTGCCTGGAGTCCCCTCGGGGGAGATACGCAGTATTTT CAWSPLGGDTQYF
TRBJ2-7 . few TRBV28 TGTGCCAGCAGCGGTACAGGGAGAACAAGCTACGAGCAGTACTTC CASSGTGRTSYEQYF
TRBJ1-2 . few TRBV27 TGTGCCAGCGGGGGGATGAACTATGGCTACACCTTC CASGGMNYGYTF
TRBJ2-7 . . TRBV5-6 TGTGCCAGCAGCATAACGGAAGAGTCGGCCGAGCAGTACTTC CASSITEESAEQYF
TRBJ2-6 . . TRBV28 TGTGCCAGCAGTTTGGTCCGTGGGGCGGTGAGAGGGGCCAACGTCCTGACTTTC CASSLVRGAVRGANVLTF